This TCR beta chain was sequenced for a study of control samples from healthy donors and cancer patients. The CDR3 spans 14 residues. Losses at the gene ends were 7 bases for V and 2 bases for J; bases not matched to a gene: 5. Per germline, CDR1 MNHEY and CDR2 SVGAGI. Here immunoSEQ multiplex PCR was the method, and the copy in TCRdb shows in-frame clones only, minus some. The top ten clones hold around 14% of a sample with about 130,000 clones, about 95% of them seen once. The V gene is TRBV6-5, the J gene TRBJ1-2; 9 nucleotides align to TRBD1. This receptor was identified in a man in his 60s with colorectal cancer. The sequenced material came from PBMCs. In nucleotides, the CDR3 is TGTGCCAGCAAAACCGGGACAGGGAACTATGGCTACACCTTC. Translation: CASKTGTGNYGYTF.